This TCR beta chain was captured in a study of OX40 agonist ivuxolimab in advanced cancers. About the study: In this cohort, patients received ivuxolimab, an agonistic anti-OX40 (CD134) antibody.

As regards this clone: What it recognizes is unknown.

Study-level points and caveats: At 0.1 to 3.0 mg/kg, CD4+ and CD8+ blood T cells expanded clonally by week 6. CD8+ T cells were the subset that, on average, had more expanded clones than CD4+.

V lost 4 bases to trimming and J lost 0 bases; unmatched junction nucleotides: 8. The CDR3 has 19 amino acids. Germline CDR1 is SGDLS and CDR2 is YYNGEE. Clones were read by immunoSEQ multiplex PCR, and TCRdb kept only the in-frame ones, dropping some. This table has about 100,000 clones, 75% to 95% appearing once. This clonotype originated in an adult with an advanced solid tumor such as melanoma, head and neck, liver or kidney cancer. This chain connects TRBV9 to TRBJ2-1; 15 bases match TRBD2. Sequenced here: CD4+ or CD8+ T cells sorted from blood, sampled in a trial of the OX40 agonist ivuxolimab. DNA of the CDR3: TGTGCCAGCAGCCGAGGGACTAGCGGGAGGAGATTCTCCTACAATGAGCAGTTCTTC. As protein: CASSRGTSGRRFSYNEQFF.